The 5 T cell receptor beta chains given below trace back to one sample, sequenced in a study of blood T cell repertoires in COVID-19. Clones were sequenced by immunoSEQ multiplex PCR, and TCRdb holds only the in-frame ones, with some missing. The sample records about 140,000 clones, 88% being singletons. Sequenced sample: peripheral blood. These receptor sequences come from a human donor in a cohort sampled during active COVID-19.

This sequence joins TRBV10-1 and TRBJ2-1; 9 bases are shared with TRBD1. This CDR3 has 19 amino acids. Germline-derived CDR1 and CDR2 are WNHNN and SYGVQD (reference sequence). With 3 bases clipped from V and 0 bases from J, the junction kept 12 bases outside the gene matches. This CDR3 is CASSDFRDRVSPSYNEQFF. The CDR3 DNA follows: TGCGCCAGCAGTGATTTTCGGGACAGGGTCAGTCCCTCCTACAATGAGCAGTTCTTC.

V usage is TRBV10-3 and J usage is TRBJ2-3, with TRBD1 as a possible D gene (5 bases). This CDR3 has 15 residues. Germline CDR1 is ENHRY and CDR2 is SYGVKD. With 0 bases removed from V and 2 bases from J, the gap between germline ends came to 9 bases. The CDR3 sequence is CAISESGQTTDTQYF. The CDR3 bases are TGTGCCATCAGTGAGTCGGGGCAGACCACAGATACGCAGTATTTT.

V and J are TRBV29-1 and TRBJ1-2; D might be TRBD1 (6 bases). Germline-derived CDR1 and CDR2 are SQVTM and ANQGSEA. Between the trimmed V and J ends, which lost 7 bases and 4 bases, there was a span of 16 bases. The CDR3 is 13 amino acids. DNA of the CDR3: TGCAGCGCCGGCAGGGGTCCCTCCTATGGCTACACCTTC. It yields the protein CSAGRGPSYGYTF. Drawing the rest from reference TRBV29-1 and TRBJ1-2, the complete variable domain is SAVISQKPSRDICQRGTSLTIQCQVDSQVTMMFWYRQQPGQSLTLIATANQGSEATYESGFVIDKFPISRPNLTFSTLTVSNMSPEDSSIYLCSAGRGPSYGYTFGSGTRLTVV.

This chain links TRBV6-6 with TRBJ2-1; D remains unclear. The V and J ends lost 4 bases and 1 base respectively, with 5 bases between them. Germline CDR1 reads MNHNY; CDR2 reads SVGAGI (reference sequence). This CDR3 has 13 residues. The CDR3 DNA reads TGTGCCAGCAGTTTCACATCCTACAATGAGCAGTTCTTC. Translated: CASSFTSYNEQFF.

This rearrangement joins TRBV2 to TRBJ1-6; tentatively, D is TRBD1 (5 bases). The V and J ends lost 7 bases and 6 bases respectively, with 13 bases between them. Per germline, CDR1 SNHLY and CDR2 FYNNEI. The length of the CDR3 is 14 residues. The CDR3 sequence: CASIGGAGNSPLHF. For the CDR3, the DNA is TGTGCCAGCATAGGAGGGGCAGGTAATTCACCCCTCCACTTT.